This paragraph reports one TCR beta chain. Its antigen is unknown. No base quality values were provided; no much bigger clone lies one nucleotide off. In total, roughly 670 healthy bone marrow donors made up the cohort. At the time of sampling, all cohort members were nominally healthy, though unrecorded immune exposures were likely present. The donor tested CMV seropositive, placing the donor among the 289 seropositive members of the cohort. Every donor gave a peripheral blood sample, and the peripheral blood mononuclear cells from that sample were used for TCR beta sequencing. Genomic DNA was extracted from the blood cell samples with the Qiagen DNeasy Blood Extraction Kit. Taken from the germline V gene (reference sequence), the CDR1 and CDR2 loops are MNHNY and SVGAGI. At the junction V is shortened by 6 bases and J by 0 bases, with 9 bases in between. The CDR3 contains 14 residues, cysteine and phenylalanine counted. The sequence is cut down to CDR3 DNA, 42 bases in frame from base 1.

This specimen comes from a study of cytomegalovirus exposure and HLA in healthy donors (dated by TCRdb to about 2017). The study in broad terms: An earlier analysis of under 600 of the donors reported approximately 300 Gb of sequence data and around 110 million unique TCR beta sequences from roughly 200 million T cells. An early release that covered more than 550 HLA-typed donors contained about 300 gigabases of sequencing data and 80 million or so unique TCR sequences. Among the roughly 430 genotyped donors, 81% belonged to the genetic ancestry cluster associated with self-reported Caucasian donors. The aim of the study was to test whether cataloging public T cell receptors could identify signatures of past pathogen exposure. The study profiled the T cell repertoires of fewer than 850 subjects by immunosequencing and related them to cytomegalovirus serostatus. In addition to the first cohort of 650 to 750 subjects, a separate validation cohort of approximately 110 different subjects was used. To predict cytomegalovirus infection status, the study combined high-throughput TCR immunosequencing, statistical association of individual TCRs with disease status, and machine learning. To study patterns of TCR occurrence, a later analysis re-analyzed previously published TCR beta repertoires from around 700 donors and added high-resolution HLA genotyping. In the later analysis, no new phenotypic data were used to find candidate immune exposures; instead, reliance was placed on TCR beta sequences and their occurrence across donors. An earlier analysis of nearly 600 of the donors applied high-throughput TCR beta sequencing to assess whether each TCR beta V gene segment acted as functional or pseudogenic. Donor age, sex, ethnicity and CMV serostatus were compiled together with the repertoire data. A later genetic analysis took genome-wide SNP genotypes for about 55% of the 666 donors and used that subset as a discovery cohort. Every repertoire in the discovery cohort had been generated on one and the same sequencing platform. HLA typing covered class I and class II loci at four-digit resolution. Typing coverage differed by locus: A, B, C, DRB1 and DQB1 were typed in roughly 629-630 donors, DQA1 in about 500, DPA1 in over 600, and DPB1 in around 490. Roughly five DR-DQ haplotypes were handled as single units for association and clustering because linkage in the cohort was strong. Among some 400 genotyped donors of the cohort, an average of around 250,000 unique TCR beta nucleotide sequences was sequenced per donor, of which about 18% were non-productive.

The study at large found these results: Roughly uniform sequencing depth across donors was assumed in presence/absence analyses, although this assumption may not hold. A few of the identified cytomegalovirus-associated TCR beta chains were confirmed in vitro to be specific for cytomegalovirus antigens. A later genetic analysis associated a missense DCLRE1C variant with V-gene and J-gene trimming of TCR beta chains, and an independent cohort replicated the association. A total of roughly 160 TCR beta chains were listed by the study as associated with cytomegalovirus. Because counts were too low, roughly 16 rarely observed V segments, including chromosome 9 orphons, were left out of the earlier analysis of some 600 of the donors. Most TCR sequences were seen in very few donors, while some public TCRs were found in many individuals. A later genetic analysis reported fewer N-insertions in productive TCRs among donors in an Asian-associated ancestry cluster than the roughly 700-donor mean. An earlier analysis of several hundred of the donors showed that most TCR beta V segments appeared in productive rearrangements either about 87% or about 30% of the time, which broadly matched IMGT annotations. The authors suggested that the approach could potentially be generalized to other disease states and immunological phenotypes. A further reported finding was that TCR beta sequences accurately predicted the HLA-A and HLA-B alleles for most subjects in the first cohort. The only immune exposure information available for the cohort was CMV serostatus. When HLA alleles, especially DR and DQ, strongly co-occurred, attributing TCR associations to individual alleles was difficult. Specific HLA alleles were associated with 16,951 TCR beta sequences at a false discovery rate of 0.05 in a later analysis. In this cohort, only TCR beta chains were sequenced, and detectable features were limited by the absence of alpha or paired-chain data. Because HLA typing was unavailable for some donors at each locus, only the typed subset was used in association tests. In a later analysis, most CMV-associated TCR beta chains were found to appear HLA-restricted, with HLA associations seemingly driven largely by CMV exposure. Compared with equally common non-associated chains, HLA-associated TCR beta chains in a later analysis were more clonally expanded and had lower generation probabilities. According to a later analysis, parvovirus B19, influenza, CMV and Epstein-Barr virus appeared linked to several top co-occurrence clusters. Some IMGT-functional V segments, including TRBV6-2 and TRBV6-3, could not be told apart with the 87-base-pair reads, so those segments were excluded. The classifier was reported to diagnose cytomegalovirus status with high specificity and sensitivity in both the original and validation cohorts. Linkage disequilibrium might explain the correlated functional status among segregating V segments, but an unknown experimental factor could not be ruled out. A group of highly shared sequence variants was considered likely to be a technical artifact of the sequencing pipeline. According to a later analysis, TCR association rates differed among HLA loci, with DRB1 alleles showing the most associated TCRs and HLA-C alleles showing the fewest.

Library method: the immunoSEQ multiplex PCR assay. For the multiplex PCR, a mixture combining 60 forward primers for TCR Vbeta segments and 13 reverse primers for TCR Jbeta segments was used. The CDR3 region of rearranged TCR beta genes was amplified from genomic DNA by a multiplex PCR assay. Amplified TCR beta libraries were sequenced as 87-base-pair reads on the Illumina HiSeq System. The original pipeline was this. In a later analysis, roughly 80 million unique TCR beta chains were counted across the 650 to 700 repertoires, and around 10 million of these chains were shared by at least two donors. To remove PCR and sequencing errors, raw reads were error-corrected and collapsed into unique sequences using a nearest-neighbor algorithm that merged closely related sequences. V, D and J gene segments were assigned by aligning CDR3 sequences to IMGT reference sequences. For a sequence to be retained, at least a six-nucleotide match to both a V gene segment and a J gene segment was required. A rearrangement was called productive if the CDR3 had no stop codons and remained in frame with V and J, and every other rearrangement was called non-productive. Following IMGT convention, CDR3 was defined as the stretch from the second conserved V-encoded cysteine up to the conserved J-encoded phenylalanine. The earlier analysis of 500 to 600 of the donors excluded sequences that lacked an unambiguous match to a single V gene segment. In an earlier analysis of approximately 550 of the donors, V segments were called functional above 56.7% productive rearrangements and were called segregating when the between-donor standard deviation exceeded 5%. To diagnose cytomegalovirus status from the catalog of TCR beta chain sequences, a statistical classification framework was built. A later analysis assigned V and J genes by comparing TCR nucleotide sequences with IMGT/GENE-DB human TR gene sequences. In a later analysis, CDR3 sequences and most-parsimonious VDJ recombination scenarios were assigned using the TCRdist pipeline. A later analysis defined each TCR beta chain by its CDR3 amino acid sequence plus V-gene family, and excluded reads lacking a unique V-gene family. As a way to deal with suspected cross-contamination and a sequencing artifact, a later analysis dropped hundreds of nucleotide sequences that were highly shared and had low generation probability. For each public chain, a later analysis derived a clonal expansion index from normalized ranks of inferred template counts within each repertoire. A later analysis computed generation probabilities with a VDJ recombination model fitted to out-of-frame rearrangements, and checked the results against IGoR. In a later analysis, TCR-TCR, TCR-HLA and TCR-CMV co-occurrence was scored with hypergeometric tests, and a repertoire-size bias correction was applied to TCR pairs. In a later analysis, false discovery rates were estimated by permuting HLA or CMV assignments 20 times. A later analysis grouped co-occurring TCRs with DBSCAN, adding TCRdist sequence similarity when clustering within HLA-allele-positive subsets. Repertoires with fewer than 30,000 or more than 120,000 public chains were left out of co-occurrence clustering, as were five repertoires with anomalous nucleotide sharing. Drawn from immuneACCESS, this table holds only the in-frame rearrangements with V and J called that TCRdb kept. Clones are partly lost; checked studies trace under half to an unresolved V gene and leave the rest unexplained. V and J calls and clone size come straight from that table; D and trimming were deduced from the DNA. The sample table contains 120,000 to 150,000 clones; only one count was recorded for around three quarters of them. The top ten clonotypes cover 6.5% to 8.5% of the sample.

Recombination joined TRBV6-6 with TRBJ2-4, and TRBD2 may be the D gene, going by 5 matching bases. This receptor was obtained from a woman aged 35 to 49 in good health and CMV-seropositive. Sequenced material: PBMCs. The CDR3 here reads CASSPGIAKNIQYF. The nucleotide sequence is given as TGTGCCAGCAGCCCGGGAATAGCCAAAAACATTCAGTACTTC.